A selection of T cell receptor beta chains follows, all from one sample in a study of blood T cell repertoires in COVID-19. Assay used: immunoSEQ multiplex PCR; TCRdb lists only in-frame clones, some missing. The sample has approximately 230,000 clones, nearly 90% seen once. The material sequenced was peripheral blood. All receptors come from a woman in her thirties or forties who had recovered from COVID-19. Both conserved end residues are part of each CDR3. Fields, in order: CDR3 length, D gene, clone size, J gene, V gene, CDR3 protein, CDR3 DNA. D genes are given only for firm matches. Size tells how often a clone was seen (once, few, many) or the class of an expanded clone, and some rows leave it out.

14,TRBD1,NA,TRBJ1-2,TRBV11-3,CASSSGTESYGYTF,TGTGCCAGCAGCTCAGGGACAGAGAGCTATGGCTACACCTTC
14,NA,NA,TRBJ1-1,TRBV5-1,CASSIWGERTEAFF,TGCGCCAGCAGCATCTGGGGGGAGAGGACTGAAGCTTTCTTT
14,TRBD1,NA,TRBJ2-2,TRBV18,CASSPLQGAGELFF,TGTGCCAGCTCACCACTGCAGGGGGCCGGGGAGCTGTTTTTT
15,TRBD1,NA,TRBJ2-7,TRBV5-6,CASSLGYRGDYEQYF,TGTGCCAGCAGCTTGGGCTACAGGGGCGACTACGAGCAGTACTTC
15,TRBD1,NA,TRBJ1-2,TRBV19,CASNWAGTGGYGYTF,TGTGCCAGTAACTGGGCCGGGACAGGGGGTTATGGCTACACCTTC
13,TRBD1,NA,TRBJ2-5,TRBV7-2,CASSNRQGETQYF,TGTGCCAGCAGCAACCGACAGGGAGAGACCCAGTACTTC
14,TRBD1,NA,TRBJ1-1,TRBV11-3,CASSLGPGQRLAFF,TGTGCCAGCAGCTTAGGGCCGGGACAGAGGTTGGCTTTCTTT
16,NA,NA,TRBJ2-1,TRBV7-6,CASSLGPAGTHNEQFF,TGTGCCAGCAGCTTAGGTCCGGCAGGAACTCACAATGAGCAGTTCTTC
12,TRBD1,NA,TRBJ2-1,TRBV9,CASSVDGTGQFF,TGTGCCAGCAGCGTTGATGGGACAGGGCAGTTCTTC
16,TRBD2,NA,TRBJ2-1,TRBV9,CASSVQAGVIRDEQFF,TGTGCCAGCAGCGTACAGGCGGGGGTGATAAGGGATGAGCAGTTCTTC
14,NA,NA,TRBJ1-5,TRBV19,CASSPRAGNQPQHF,TGTGCCAGTAGCCCCAGGGCTGGGAATCAGCCCCAGCATTTT
17,NA,NA,TRBJ1-6,TRBV4-3,CASSQVEGGVRNSPLHF,TGCGCCAGCAGCCAAGTTGAGGGCGGGGTACGAAATTCACCCCTCCACTTT
20,TRBD1,NA,TRBJ2-6,TRBV19,CASSRYHSDRRNSGANVLTF,TGTGCCAGTAGTCGTTACCATTCGGACAGGAGGAACTCTGGGGCCAACGTCCTGACTTTC
12,NA,NA,TRBJ2-7,TRBV11-3,CASSPKGYEQYF,TGTGCCAGCAGCCCCAAGGGGTACGAGCAGTACTTC
17,NA,NA,TRBJ1-6,TRBV5-5,CASRPEGVGGHNSPLHF,TGTGCCAGCAGGCCAGAAGGGGTGGGGGGGCATAATTCACCCCTCCACTTT
15,TRBD1,NA,TRBJ2-5,TRBV6-2/TRBV6-3,CASSTPGQVQETQYF,TGTGCCAGCAGCACCCCGGGACAGGTGCAAGAGACCCAGTACTTC
14,NA,NA,TRBJ2-7,TRBV9,CASSVDSRTYEQYF,TGTGCCAGCAGCGTAGACAGCCGAACCTACGAGCAGTACTTC
14,NA,once,TRBJ2-5,TRBV14,CASSQDRGKETQYF,TGTGCCAGCAGCCAAGACCGAGGGAAAGAGACCCAGTACTTC
16,TRBD2,NA,TRBJ2-2,TRBV5-1,CASKLAGAANTGELFF,TGCGCCAGCAAACTAGCGGGGGCGGCGAACACCGGGGAGCTGTTTTTT
15,TRBD1,NA,TRBJ1-1,TRBV18,CASSPQRTGGTEAFF,TGTGCCAGCTCACCACAAAGGACAGGGGGGACTGAAGCTTTCTTT
15,TRBD2,NA,TRBJ2-1,TRBV5-8,CASSRTSNRFGEQFF,TGTGCCAGCAGCCGGACTAGCAATAGGTTCGGTGAGCAGTTCTTC
12,NA,NA,TRBJ1-1,TRBV11-1,CASSSTGYEAFF,TGTGCCAGCAGCTCAACAGGTTATGAAGCTTTCTTT
16,TRBD1,NA,TRBJ1-5,TRBV28,CASSFSSGQRNQPQHF,TGTGCCAGCAGTTTTTCTTCGGGACAGAGAAATCAGCCCCAGCATTTT
16,TRBD2,NA,TRBJ2-3,TRBV7-3,CASSSRTSGGTDTQYF,TGTGCCAGCAGCTCCCGGACTAGCGGGGGTACAGATACGCAGTATTTT
15,NA,NA,TRBJ1-6,TRBV11-2,CASSQTGTPYSPLHF,TGTGCCAGCAGCCAGACCGGGACACCCTATTCACCCCTCCACTTT
14,TRBD1,NA,TRBJ1-6,TRBV28,CAITRQGRNSPLHF,TGTGCCATCACACGACAGGGGAGGAATTCACCCCTCCACTTT
17,TRBD2,NA,TRBJ2-1,TRBV19,CASSMASGTFAGDEQFF,TGTGCCAGTAGTATGGCTAGCGGGACCTTTGCGGGGGATGAGCAGTTCTTC
12,TRBD2,NA,TRBJ2-7,TRBV3-1/TRBV3-2,CAAGALHGEQYF,TGTGCCGCGGGAGCGTTACATGGCGAGCAGTACTTC
18,NA,NA,TRBJ2-7,TRBV9,CASSAQPPGGAIVSEQYF,TGTGCCAGCAGCGCCCAACCGCCTGGGGGGGCGATCGTCAGCGAGCAGTACTTC
13,TRBD1,NA,TRBJ1-1,TRBV12-3/TRBV12-4,CASRGTGGTEAFF,TGTGCCAGCAGGGGAACAGGGGGCACTGAAGCTTTCTTT
16,TRBD2,once,TRBJ2-3,TRBV7-2,CASSLSLSGGGDTQYF,TGTGCCAGCAGCTTATCCCTTAGCGGGGGCGGGGATACGCAGTATTTT
13,TRBD2,NA,TRBJ2-5,TRBV11-3,CASGLAGQETQYF,TGTGCCAGCGGACTAGCGGGACAGGAGACCCAGTACTTC
12,NA,NA,TRBJ2-7,TRBV6-5,CASTGSFYEQYF,TGTGCCAGCACCGGTTCGTTCTACGAGCAGTACTTC
12,NA,few,TRBJ2-7,TRBV10-3,CAISAETYEQYF,TGTGCCATCAGTGCAGAAACCTACGAGCAGTACTTC
17,NA,NA,TRBJ1-4,TRBV4-1,CASSPSDHRVTNEKLFF,TGCGCCAGCAGCCCGTCAGACCACAGGGTTACTAATGAAAAACTGTTTTTT
15,TRBD1,NA,TRBJ1-2,TRBV5-1,CASSPAGGKESGYTF,TGCGCCAGCAGCCCGGCAGGGGGTAAGGAGTCTGGCTACACCTTC
15,NA,NA,TRBJ1-6,TRBV30,CACTTVNTNNSPLHF,TGTGCCTGCACGACAGTTAACACCAATAATTCACCCCTCCACTTT
13,TRBD2,NA,TRBJ2-1,TRBV27,CASGLAGVHEQFF,TGTGCCAGTGGACTAGCGGGGGTACATGAGCAGTTCTTC
13,NA,once,TRBJ2-1,TRBV7-3,CASSVTLDNEQFF,TGTGCCAGCAGCGTTACACTAGACAATGAGCAGTTCTTC
15,NA,NA,TRBJ1-5,TRBV6-5,CASSQQGSSNQPQHF,TGTGCCAGCAGTCAACAGGGCTCTAGCAATCAGCCCCAGCATTTT
17,TRBD1,NA,TRBJ1-2,TRBV11-3,CASSLILGQGSDYGYTF,TGTGCCAGCAGCTTGATTCTTGGACAGGGCTCGGACTATGGCTACACCTTC
19,TRBD1,NA,TRBJ2-6,TRBV29-1,CSVEDPDRGYFRGANVLTF,TGCAGCGTTGAAGACCCGGACAGGGGCTACTTTAGGGGGGCCAACGTCCTGACTTTC
17,NA,NA,TRBJ2-1,TRBV3-1/TRBV3-2,CASSPRYQALTYNEQFF,TGTGCCAGCAGCCCCCGTTACCAGGCCCTTACCTACAATGAGCAGTTCTTC
12,NA,NA,TRBJ2-1,TRBV4-3,CASSQDFGEQFF,TGCGCCAGCAGCCAAGACTTCGGTGAGCAGTTCTTC
15,TRBD1,NA,TRBJ1-2,TRBV27,CASSQMGQGYYGYTF,TGTGCCAGCAGTCAAATGGGACAGGGTTACTATGGCTACACCTTC
14,TRBD1,NA,TRBJ1-1,TRBV18,CASSPATGGTEAFF,TGTGCCAGCTCACCGGCTACAGGGGGCACTGAAGCTTTCTTT
15,TRBD1,once,TRBJ2-5,TRBV24-1,CATSDSTGVVETQYF,TGTGCCACCAGTGACTCGACAGGGGTGGTGGAGACCCAGTACTTC
13,NA,once,TRBJ2-3,TRBV19,CASSQTSVDTQYF,TGTGCCAGTAGCCAGACTAGTGTAGATACGCAGTATTTT